The 22 T cell receptor beta chains in this list originate from one sample, sequenced in a study of shared clonotypes between healthy human individuals. Profiled with immunoSEQ multiplex PCR; TCRdb holds only in-frame clones, not every one. The sample holds 300,000 to 400,000 clones, roughly 80% seen once. Sequenced: memory CD4+ T cells sorted from blood. Subset of the sample: CD45RA-negative fraction. The origin of the receptors is a man aged 25-45 years in good health.

This clone has just a few counts. J is TRBJ2-1 and V is TRBV19; D not certain. Germline CDR1 and CDR2: LNHDA and SQIVND (reference sequence). The V gene lost 5 bases and the J gene lost 9 bases, with 17 bases spanning the gap. The CDR3 is 14 amino acids. The CDR3 nucleotides are TGTGCCAGTAGTCAATCTGGTACCTTCAGTGAGCAGTTCTTC. Amino acids: CASSQSGTFSEQFF.

This rearrangement joins TRBV4-1 to TRBJ2-3; D possibly corresponds to TRBD2 (6 bases). Trimming cost V 2 bases and J 2 bases, with 20 bases left between them. This CDR3 comprises 18 residues. Germline loops: CDR1 MGHRA, CDR2 YSYEKL. This chain's CDR3 is CASSQLDMVPGVTDTQYF. Written as DNA, the CDR3 is TGCGCCAGCAGCCAACTCGATATGGTACCGGGAGTCACAGATACGCAGTATTTT.

This chain joins TRBV18 and TRBJ2-4; 14 positions agree with TRBD2. J lost 0 bases, V lost 4 bases, and 8 bases had no gene match. Looked up from germline, CDR1 is KGHSH and CDR2 is LQKENI. The length of the CDR3 is 19 residues. The CDR3 here is CASSRGLAGGGQAKNIQYF. DNA of the CDR3: TGTGCCAGCTCACGAGGACTAGCGGGAGGAGGCCAAGCCAAAAACATTCAGTACTTC.

The V gene is TRBV18, the J gene TRBJ2-2, with D unresolved. The V gene's germline CDR1 is KGHSH and CDR2 LQKENI. The CDR3 extends over 13 amino acids. V lost 5 bases and J 9 bases, leaving 13 bases between the germline ends. The CDR3 is CASSKGDNRELFF. The DNA for the CDR3 is TGTGCCAGCTCAAAGGGCGACAACAGGGAGCTGTTTTTT.

V is TRBV29-1 and J is TRBJ1-5, with D perhaps matching TRBD1 (5 bases). CDR1 and CDR2 from the germline V gene are SQVTM and ANQGSEA. V lost 4 bases, J lost 1 base, and 14 bases lay in between. The CDR3 spans 15 residues. The CDR3 is CSVGAGSGSNQPQHF. The CDR3 DNA reads TGCAGCGTTGGAGCAGGGAGCGGAAGCAATCAGCCCCAGCATTTT.

The gene calls are TRBV21-1 and TRBJ1-1. TRBV21-1 constitutes a pseudogene. The CDR3 sequence is 17 residues long. CDR3 sequence reads: CASSTSGSRARNTEAFF. CDR3 coding DNA: TGTGCCAGCAGCACCAGCGGGTCGAGGGCTAGAAACACTGAAGCTTTCTTT.

V usage is TRBV6-1 and J usage is TRBJ2-3, with 9 bases matching TRBD1. The germline gives CDR1 MNHNS, CDR2 SASEGT. V was pared by 4 bases and J by 1 base, with 6 bases of the junction left unmatched. The CDR3 length is 16 residues. The CDR3 DNA sequence: TGTGCCAGCAGTGGATACAGGGGGCGCGGCACAGATACGCAGTATTTT. As protein: CASSGYRGRGTDTQYF.

This clone has only one observation. The chain recombines TRBV5-1 with TRBJ2-1; 9 bases are a match to TRBD2. V lost 4 bases and J lost 8; bases outside the gene matches: 7. The CDR3 totals 14 residues. Germline CDR1 reads SGHRS; CDR2 reads YFSETQ. The chain's CDR3 is CASSPIAGADEQFF. Written as DNA, the CDR3 is TGCGCCAGCAGCCCGATAGCGGGAGCAGATGAGCAGTTCTTC.

The chain couples TRBV14 to TRBJ1-2; TRBD1 matches 8 bases. The germline V gene encodes CDR1 SGHDN and CDR2 FVKESK. The J segment lost 3 bases and the V segment lost 1 base, leaving 16 bases of the junction unmatched. The CDR3 contains 19 residues. DNA for the CDR3: TGTGCCAGCAGCCAAGCTCAGGGGGCCGCCACGACCACGCACTATGGCTACACCTTC. Protein: CASSQAQGAATTTHYGYTF.

This clone appeared once. V and J are TRBV12-5 and TRBJ2-3; D is uncertain. Germline CDR1 and CDR2: LGHNT and FRNRAP. The CDR3 is 15 amino acids. V was shortened by 3 bases and J by 1 base, with 11 bases between the two germline ends. The CDR3 sequence is CASGLSSVGTDTQYF. Here the CDR3 DNA reads TGTGCTAGTGGTTTATCATCCGTGGGCACAGATACGCAGTATTTT.

The chain carries TRBV19 and TRBJ2-1; 8 positions agree with TRBD1. Germline-derived CDR1 and CDR2 are LNHDA and SQIVND (reference sequence). The CDR3 loop spans 15 amino acids. The junction had 9 bases not matched to a gene; V was cut back by 7 bases and J by 4 bases. The chain's CDR3 is CASTPRDRPYNEQFF. In DNA, the CDR3 is TGTGCCAGTACCCCCCGGGACAGGCCATACAATGAGCAGTTCTTC.

The V gene is TRBV6-9, the J gene TRBJ2-7; 8 bases match TRBD2. The CDR3 covers 16 residues. Germline V gene lookup returns CDR1 MNHGY and CDR2 SVAAGI. The ends lost 4 bases at V and 0 bases at J; junction bases unmatched: 8. CDR3 coding DNA: TGTGCCAGCAGTTCCACGACTAGCGTACACTCCTACGAGCAGTACTTC. Translating gives CASSSTTSVHSYEQYF.

This chain uses TRBV28 with TRBJ2-7; D uncertain. Trimming took off 5 bases at V and 0 bases at J, with 17 bases between the two ends. This CDR3 comprises 16 residues. Germline CDR1 is MDHEN and CDR2 is SYDVKM. The DNA of the CDR3 is TGTGCCAGCAGTAAGGACGGGCTACGGAGCTCCTACGAGCAGTACTTC. Translated, it gives CASSKDGLRSSYEQYF.

The genes are TRBV7-2 and TRBJ2-2; 10 nucleotides agree with TRBD2. The CDR3 extends over 15 amino acids. V lost 2 bases and J lost 6; bases outside the gene matches: 3. CDR1 is SGHTA, CDR2 FQGNSA, per germline. CDR3 nucleotides: TGTGCCAGCAGCTTATCTAGCGGGAGTGCCGGGGAGCTGTTTTTT. Translating gives CASSLSSGSAGELFF.

This clone was seen repeatedly, ten times or more. The chain combines TRBV2 with TRBJ1-5; 8 nucleotides align to TRBD1. V shed 4 bases, J shed 4 bases, and the junction held 9 bases outside the gene matches. There are 16 residues in the CDR3. In germline, CDR1 is SNHLY, CDR2 FYNNEI. The CDR3 loop is CASSVRLDRGNQPQHF. In DNA, the CDR3 is TGTGCCAGCAGTGTGCGCCTAGACAGGGGTAATCAGCCCCAGCATTTT.

This chain joins TRBV2 and TRBJ2-1; D might be TRBD1 (6 bases). This CDR3 is built from 14 residues. Germline values: CDR1 SNHLY, CDR2 FYNNEI. V dropped 4 bases and J dropped 2 bases, with 9 bases sitting between them. The CDR3 here is CASSVTGPYNEQFF. The CDR3 coding sequence is TGTGCCAGCAGTGTGACAGGTCCCTACAATGAGCAGTTCTTC.

This rearrangement joins TRBV2 to TRBJ1-1, with D possibly being TRBD1 (6 bases). The germline V and J ends were trimmed by 6 bases and 4 bases, with 9 bases remaining between them. This CDR3 region has 12 residues. CDR1 SNHLY and CDR2 FYNNEI come from the germline V gene. The CDR3 coding sequence is TGTGCCAGCAGCTGGGGGGCCACTGAAGCTTTCTTT. It codes for CASSWGATEAFF.

This chain uses TRBV18 with TRBJ1-1; tentative D call: TRBD1 (6 bases). Per the germline V gene, CDR1 is KGHSH and CDR2 is LQKENI. V lost 6 bases, J lost 7 bases, and 12 bases lay in between. This CDR3 region has 12 residues. The CDR3: CASSPNRVEAFF. The CDR3 bases are TGTGCCAGCTCCCCTAACAGGGTTGAAGCTTTCTTT.

The V call is TRBV19, the J call TRBJ2-7, with 11 bases matching TRBD1. Germline V gene lookup returns CDR1 LNHDA and CDR2 SQIVND (reference sequence). The CDR3 spans 16 residues. The V gene end was trimmed by 2 bases and the J gene end by 3 bases; junction bases not matched to a gene: 6. CDR3 residues: CASSISPGTGGYEQYF. The DNA for the CDR3 is TGTGCCAGTAGTATATCTCCCGGGACAGGGGGCTACGAGCAGTACTTC.

The chain links TRBV10-2 to TRBJ2-7; 11 bases are a match to TRBD2. The CDR3 sequence is 13 residues long. CDR1 is WSHSY, CDR2 SAAADI, per germline. J was trimmed by 2 bases and V by 6 bases; bases with no gene match: 0. The DNA for the CDR3 is TGCGCCAGCAGGACTAGCGGGGCCTACGAGCAGTACTTC. It is translated as CASRTSGAYEQYF.

The rearrangement links TRBV23-1 to TRBJ2-5; D possibly corresponds to TRBD2 (5 bases). TRBV23-1 is given ORF status, its function remaining uncertain. This CDR3 is 14 amino acids long. With 6 bases removed from V and 5 bases from J, the gap between germline ends came to 16 bases. CDR3 in DNA: TGCGCCAGCAGGATTCGTGAGGGTAGGGAGACCCAGTACTTC. Translating gives CASRIREGRETQYF.

The chain combines TRBV2 with TRBJ1-1; D remains unclear. V lost 7 bases to trimming and J lost 4 bases, with 16 bases between them. The CDR3 spans 14 residues. Germline assignment: CDR1 SNHLY and CDR2 FYNNEI. CDR3 sequence: CASMGGLASTEAFF. The DNA for the CDR3 is TGTGCCAGCATGGGAGGCCTCGCGAGCACTGAAGCTTTCTTT.